This T cell receptor beta chain was captured in a study of shared clonotypes between healthy human individuals. Study at large: Donors consisted of two women and a few men between 18 and 49.

Generated by immunoSEQ multiplex PCR, the TCRdb table keeps only in-frame clones and is missing some. The table lists over 2 million clones, less than 95% of them singletons. Overall study findings and caveats: Sorted-subset sequencing, rarefaction showed, was incomplete despite large depth.

Germline assignment: CDR1 SGDLS and CDR2 YYNGEE. The CDR3 loop spans 14 amino acids. The junction had 6 bases not matched to a gene; V was cut back by 4 bases and J by 3 bases. About this clone itself: As yet, its antigen is unknown.

CD45RO-negative cells were positively selected for CCR7, leaving out terminally differentiated effector memory CD45RA+ cells. Study donors comprised healthy, HIV-negative adults devoid of recent acute infection or vaccination. Sequences were obtained from naive CD8+ T cells sorted from blood. The clonotype was recovered from a young man in good health. J is TRBJ2-7 and V is TRBV9; 8 bases match TRBD1. This CDR3 is CASSLRGQGYEQYF. Here the CDR3 DNA reads TGTGCCAGCAGCCTCCGAGGACAGGGCTACGAGCAGTACTTC.